Below, 17 T cell receptor beta chains from the same sample are listed, as sequenced in a study of cytotoxic CD8 clonotypes in ibrutinib-treated CLL. TCRdb keeps only in-frame clones here, not all; method: immunoSEQ multiplex PCR. The sample shows roughly 300,000 clones, more than 70% of them seen only once. Here the sequenced sample was PBMCs, taken at disease progression, from a patient treated with ibrutinib. The receptors were gathered from a human donor with chronic lymphocytic leukemia.

The chain joins TRBV5-1 to TRBJ2-7; D is perhaps TRBD2 (6 bases). Germline V gene sequence: CDR1 SGHRS, CDR2 YFSETQ. V lost 0 bases and J 2 bases, leaving 15 bases between the germline ends. The CDR3 runs to 16 residues. The CDR3 nucleotides read TGCGCCAGCAGCTTGGTAGGTGGCGGGGAAGCCTACGAGCAGTACTTC. It specifies CASSLVGGGEAYEQYF.

The rearrangement uses TRBV5-8 and TRBJ2-6, with TRBD1 matching over 9 bases. From germline, CDR1 is SGHTS and CDR2 YDEGEE. V dropped 1 base and J dropped 3; count of bases not matched to a gene: 8. This CDR3 comprises 18 residues. The CDR3 loop is CASSLRGQGYFGANVLTF. As DNA, the CDR3 is TGTGCCAGCAGCTTGCGTGGACAGGGGTATTTTGGGGCCAACGTCCTGACTTTC.

This chain uses TRBV27 with TRBJ2-1; D gene uncertain. CDR1 is MNHEY, CDR2 SMNVEV, per germline (reference sequence). The CDR3 totals 13 residues. The V end was cut by 3 bases, the J end by 9 bases, with 12 bases between. The CDR3 sequence: CASSLGFMIEQFF. The DNA of the CDR3 is TGTGCCAGCAGTTTGGGGTTTATGATTGAGCAGTTCTTC.

V gene TRBV6-5 combines with J gene TRBJ2-3, with 7 bases identical to TRBD2. With 5 bases clipped from V and 0 bases from J, the junction kept 2 bases outside the gene matches. This CDR3 has 14 residues. Germline V gene sequence: CDR1 MNHEY, CDR2 SVGAGI. For the CDR3, the DNA is TGTGCCAGCAGTCTAGCGGCTAGCACAGATACGCAGTATTTT. Protein sequence: CASSLAASTDTQYF.

The chain recombines TRBV29-1 with TRBJ2-7; a weak D match, TRBD1 (6 bases). Germline V gives CDR1 SQVTM, CDR2 ANQGSEA. The V gene lost 5 bases and the J gene lost 4 bases, with 15 bases spanning the gap. The CDR3 has 13 amino acids. CDR3 loop: CSVRAGGWYEQYF. The CDR3 DNA sequence: TGCAGCGTTCGAGCTGGGGGCTGGTACGAGCAGTACTTC.

The chain uses TRBV9 and TRBJ2-3; perhaps TRBD2 as D (6 bases). The CDR3 is 16 residues long. In germline, CDR1 is SGDLS, CDR2 YYNGEE. V gave up 0 bases and J gave up 2 bases, with 13 bases separating them. For the CDR3, the DNA is TGTGCCAGCAGCGTAGTTCATGGGGGGTACACAGATACGCAGTATTTT. Residues: CASSVVHGGYTDTQYF.

The chain recombines TRBV9 with TRBJ2-3; D perhaps matches TRBD1 (5 bases). CDR1 is SGDLS, CDR2 YYNGEE, per germline. Trimming removed 3 bases from V and 7 bases from J, with 15 bases in between. The CDR3 contains 14 residues. The CDR3 loop is CASSAYTQGNTQYF. CDR3 nucleotides: TGTGCCAGCAGCGCATATACCCAGGGAAATACGCAGTATTTT.

This clone was detected once. The chain carries TRBV19 and TRBJ2-3; TRBD1 might be the D (6 bases). The V end lost 6 bases, the J end lost 14 bases, and 21 bases lay between the germline ends. Germline assignment: CDR1 LNHDA and CDR2 SQIVND (reference sequence). This CDR3 has 13 amino acids. CDR3 region: CASRDSGTPFSYF. DNA of the CDR3: TGTGCCAGTAGAGATTCCGGGACACCTTTTTCGTATTTT.

This chain uses TRBV27 with TRBJ1-4, with unresolved D. The germline CDR1 and CDR2 sequences are MNHEY and SMNVEV (reference sequence). The CDR3 runs to 15 residues. The V end lost 3 bases, the J end lost 5 bases, and 13 bases lay between the germline ends. CDR3 sequence (DNA): TGTGCCAGCAGTTTTCGTCCGGACGGAAATGAAAAACTGTTTTTT. It specifies CASSFRPDGNEKLFF.

The chain uses TRBV2 and TRBJ1-6; no reliable D call. The CDR3 sequence is 16 residues long. Germline V gene data show CDR1 as SNHLY and CDR2 as FYNNEI. V dropped 6 bases and J dropped 0 bases, with 12 bases sitting between them. The chain's CDR3 is CASRGRESSYNSPLHF. The CDR3 coding sequence is TGTGCCAGCAGGGGCCGGGAAAGCTCCTATAATTCACCCCTCCACTTT.

This chain connects TRBV7-2 to TRBJ2-3, with D maybe TRBD2 (6 bases). Per germline, CDR1 SGHTA and CDR2 FQGNSA. V gave up 1 base and J gave up 2 bases, with 10 bases separating them. This CDR3 has 15 amino acids. The CDR3 DNA follows: TGTGCCAGCAGCTTAGGGGCTAGCGCCACAGATACGCAGTATTTT. Its protein product is CASSLGASATDTQYF.

The chain is built from TRBV19 and TRBJ2-1; 11 positions agree with TRBD2. J gave up 0 bases and V 3 bases, and 4 bases lay outside the gene matches. The CDR3 is 17 residues long. Germline values: CDR1 LNHDA, CDR2 SQIVND (reference sequence). This chain's CDR3 is CASSISSGGNSYNEQFF. The CDR3 DNA sequence: TGTGCCAGTAGTATTTCTAGCGGGGGGAACTCCTACAATGAGCAGTTCTTC.

This clone has more than one count but fewer than ten. The J gene is TRBJ1-5, the V gene TRBV7-6, with 9 bases matching TRBD1. V lost 5 bases to trimming and J lost 9 bases; unmatched junction nucleotides: 2. The CDR3 totals 12 residues. Germline V CDR1 and CDR2: SGHVS, FNYEAQ. The CDR3 DNA reads TGTGCCAGCAGCAGGGGACAGGGGCCCCAGCATTTT. Protein product: CASSRGQGPQHF.

This clone was observed a few times. The rearrangement uses TRBV27 and TRBJ2-1; 8 positions agree with TRBD2. Germline V gives CDR1 MNHEY, CDR2 SMNVEV (reference sequence). The CDR3 loop spans 13 amino acids. V lost 6 bases to trimming and J lost 7 bases; unmatched junction nucleotides: 5. DNA of the CDR3: TGTGCCAGCAGGAGGACTAGCCGGAATGAGCAGTTCTTC. It translates to CASRRTSRNEQFF.

The V call is TRBV4-1, the J call TRBJ1-1; D is uncertain. Germline V lookup: CDR1 MGHRA, CDR2 YSYEKL. This CDR3 comprises 17 residues. V was cut by 0 bases and J by 7 bases, with 21 bases left in between. The CDR3 protein is CASSQDRWAVAHLEAFF. The DNA of the CDR3 is TGCGCCAGCAGCCAAGATCGGTGGGCAGTCGCCCACCTTGAAGCTTTCTTT.

The gene calls are TRBV25-1 and TRBJ2-7; unclear D gene. V lost 6 bases and J 1 base, leaving 10 bases between the germline ends. Germline V lookup: CDR1 MGHDK, CDR2 SYGVNS. The CDR3 is 13 residues long. The CDR3 reads CASRHAVSYEQYF. In DNA, the CDR3 is TGTGCCAGCAGACACGCGGTTTCCTACGAGCAGTACTTC.

The chain has TRBV28 and TRBJ2-7; 10 bases are a match to TRBD2. This CDR3 has 14 amino acids. J lost 1 base, V lost 6 bases, and 3 bases had no gene match. Germline CDR1 reads MDHEN; CDR2 reads SYDVKM. The CDR3 loop reads CASRVAGGSYEQYF. CDR3 sequence (DNA): TGTGCCAGCAGAGTAGCGGGAGGATCCTACGAGCAGTACTTC.